The present T cell receptor (beta chain) was sequenced within a study of cytomegalovirus exposure and HLA in healthy donors (dated by TCRdb to about 2017). With respect to the entire study: According to an earlier analysis of 587 of the donors, about 179 million T cells yielded roughly 100 million unique TCR beta sequences and 276 Gb of sequence data. Roughly 300 gigabases of sequencing data and approximately 91 million unique TCR sequences made up an early release that covered approximately 650 HLA-typed donors. Of the roughly 400 genotyped donors, less than 85% were placed in the genetic ancestry cluster associated with self-reported Caucasian donors. The study was designed to test whether signatures of past pathogen exposure could be identified by cataloging public T cell receptors. The T cell repertoires of about 700 subjects were profiled by immunosequencing and related to cytomegalovirus serostatus. Besides the first cohort of approximately 710 subjects, a separate validation cohort made up of roughly 130 different subjects was used. To predict cytomegalovirus infection status, the study combined high-throughput TCR immunosequencing, statistical association of individual TCRs with disease status, and machine learning. To study patterns of TCR occurrence, a later analysis re-analyzed previously published TCR beta repertoires from around 660 donors and added high-resolution HLA genotyping. Rather than using new phenotypic data, the later analysis identified candidate immune exposures from TCR beta sequences and from how often those sequences occurred across donors. An earlier analysis of several hundred of the donors applied high-throughput TCR beta sequencing to assess whether each TCR beta V gene segment acted as functional or pseudogenic. Donor age, sex, ethnicity and CMV serostatus were collected together with the repertoire data. In a later genetic analysis, genome-wide SNP genotypes for about 60% of the 666 donors were used, and that subset was treated as a discovery cohort. Every discovery cohort repertoire had been produced on one sequencing platform. HLA typing covered class I and class II loci at four-digit resolution. Typing coverage varied by locus: roughly 620-630 donors for A, B, C, DRB1 and DQB1; approximately 520 for DQA1; around 610 for DPA1; about 450 for DPB1. Roughly five DR-DQ haplotypes were handled as single units for association and clustering because linkage in the cohort was strong. Among 398 genotyped donors of the cohort, an average of approximately 220,000 unique TCR beta nucleotide sequences was sequenced per donor, of which roughly 17% were non-productive. The paper as a whole reports these results and caveats: A further reported finding was that TCR beta sequences accurately predicted the HLA-A and HLA-B alleles for most subjects in the first cohort. Correlated functional status among segregating V segments might reflect linkage disequilibrium, but an unknown experimental factor could not be ruled out. Because counts were too low, around 18 rarely observed V segments, including chromosome 9 orphons, were left out of the earlier analysis of about 620 of the donors. At a false discovery rate of 0.05, a later analysis linked around 15,000 TCR beta sequences to specific HLA alleles. V-gene and J-gene trimming of TCR beta chains was associated with a missense DCLRE1C variant in a later genetic analysis, and the association was replicated in an independent cohort. Most CMV-associated TCR beta chains appeared to be HLA-restricted in a later analysis, and the HLA associations seemed to be driven largely by CMV exposure. Most TCR sequences were observed very rarely across donors, whereas some public TCRs were present in many individuals. Some IMGT-functional V segments, including TRBV6-2 and TRBV6-3, could not be distinguished by the 87-base-pair reads and were therefore excluded. A group of highly shared sequence variants was considered likely to be a technical artifact of the sequencing pipeline. In a later genetic analysis, fewer N-insertions in productive TCRs were reported among donors in an Asian-associated ancestry cluster than the roughly 640-donor mean. In both the original and validation cohorts, the classifier was reported to diagnose cytomegalovirus status with high specificity and sensitivity. In a later analysis, the rate of TCR association differed among HLA loci, with DRB1 alleles having the most associated TCRs and HLA-C alleles having the fewest. The only immune exposure information available for the cohort was CMV serostatus. Three of the identified cytomegalovirus-associated TCR beta chains were confirmed in vitro to be specific for cytomegalovirus antigens. In a later analysis, HLA-associated TCR beta chains were found to be more clonally expanded and to have lower generation probabilities than equally common non-associated chains. The cohort was sequenced for TCR beta chains only, and without alpha or paired-chain data the features that could be detected were limited. HLA typing was unavailable for some donors at each locus, so association tests used only the typed subset. When HLA alleles, especially DR and DQ, strongly co-occurred, TCR associations were difficult to assign to individual alleles. The presence/absence analyses assumed that sequencing depth was roughly uniform across donors, and that assumption may not be true. A total of roughly 160 TCR beta chains were listed by the study as associated with cytomegalovirus. An earlier analysis of 450 to 750 of the donors showed that most TCR beta V segments appeared in productive rearrangements either about 87% or about 30% of the time, which broadly matched IMGT annotations. Several of the top co-occurrence clusters appeared to be linked to parvovirus B19, influenza, CMV and Epstein-Barr virus, according to a later analysis. It was suggested by the authors that the approach could potentially be generalized to other disease states and immunological phenotypes.

On this clone: The antigen this receptor binds is unknown. Base qualities are not recorded, but no much larger clone differs from it by a single base.

From the germline V gene, CDR1 is MNHNS and CDR2 is SASEGT. CDR3 length: 14 amino acids, cysteine to phenylalanine. The kept DNA is CDR3 alone, 42 bases in frame from the first base. The V end loses 5 bases and the J end loses 4 bases, and a stretch of 14 bases separates them. The cohort consisted of 666 healthy bone marrow donors. At the time of sampling, all cohort members were nominally healthy, though unrecorded immune exposures were likely present. The donor tested CMV seropositive and was one of the 289 seropositive cohort members. A peripheral blood sample was provided by each donor, and peripheral blood mononuclear cells were used for TCR beta sequencing. The Qiagen DNeasy Blood Extraction Kit was used to extract genomic DNA from the blood cell samples. The library came from the immunoSEQ multiplex PCR assay. For the multiplex PCR, a mixture combining 60 forward primers for TCR Vbeta segments and 13 reverse primers for TCR Jbeta segments was used. The CDR3 region of rearranged TCR beta genes was amplified from genomic DNA with a multiplex PCR assay. The amplified TCR beta libraries were sequenced on the Illumina HiSeq System as 87-base-pair reads. The published analysis was carried out like this. A later analysis counted around 72 million unique TCR beta chains across the 666 repertoires, and 10 million to 11 million of these chains were shared by at least two donors. A nearest-neighbor algorithm error-corrected the raw reads and collapsed the reads into unique sequences, merging closely related sequences to remove PCR and sequencing errors. CDR3 sequences were aligned to IMGT reference sequences to assign V, D and J gene segments. For a sequence to be retained, a match of at least six nucleotides was required to both a V gene segment and a J gene segment. A rearrangement was called productive if the CDR3 had no stop codons and remained in frame with V and J, and every other rearrangement was called non-productive. Following IMGT convention, CDR3 was defined as the stretch from the second conserved V-encoded cysteine up to the conserved J-encoded phenylalanine. The earlier analysis of 550 to 650 of the donors excluded any sequence lacking an unambiguous match to a single V gene segment. In an earlier analysis of 500 to 750 of the donors, V segments were called functional above 56.7% productive rearrangements and were called segregating when the between-donor standard deviation exceeded 5%. A statistical classification framework was developed to diagnose cytomegalovirus status using the catalog of TCR beta chain sequences. V and J gene assignment, in a later analysis, came from comparing TCR nucleotide sequences with IMGT/GENE-DB human TR gene sequences. Using the TCRdist pipeline, a later analysis assigned CDR3 sequences along with most-parsimonious VDJ recombination scenarios. In a later analysis, each TCR beta chain was defined by its CDR3 amino acid sequence together with its V-gene family, and reads lacking a unique V-gene family were excluded. A later analysis removed several hundred highly shared, low-generation-probability nucleotide sequences to deal with suspected cross-contamination and a sequencing artifact. A later analysis calculated a clonal expansion index for each public chain from normalized within-repertoire ranks of inferred template counts. In a later analysis, generation probabilities were computed with a VDJ recombination model fitted to out-of-frame rearrangements, and the resulting probabilities were checked against IGoR. In a later analysis, hypergeometric tests were used to score TCR-TCR, TCR-HLA and TCR-CMV co-occurrence, with a repertoire-size bias correction applied to TCR pairs. In a later analysis, false discovery rates were estimated by permuting HLA or CMV assignments 20 times. In a later analysis, co-occurring TCRs were grouped using DBSCAN, with TCRdist sequence similarity added in when clustering inside HLA-allele-positive subsets. Repertoires with fewer than 30,000 or more than 120,000 public chains, plus five repertoires with anomalous nucleotide sharing, were excluded from co-occurrence clustering. TCRdb took over this immuneACCESS table, retaining in-frame rearrangements with V and J assigned. Such tables are incomplete; in checked studies, under half of the missing clones stem from an unresolved V gene, and the remainder is unexplained. V and J calls and clone size are those listed in that table; D and trimming were worked out from the DNA. The sample records fewer than 250,000 clones, over 80% of which are singletons. Of the sample, roughly 10% falls within the top ten clones.

This clonotype was obtained from a woman in her fifties or sixties in good health and CMV-seropositive. The sequencing input was PBMCs. The sequence joins TRBV6-1 to TRBJ2-5; tentative D gene TRBD1, with 6 bases matching. The DNA reads TGTGCCAGCAGTTTCACAGGGTTAGGAGAGACCCAGTACTTC. This yields the protein CASSFTGLGETQYF.